The rows below give T cell receptor beta chains drawn from one sample of a study of beta chain features in type 1 diabetes. Sequenced by immunoSEQ multiplex PCR; TCRdb stores in-frame clones only, minus some. Of under 300,000 clones in the sample, approximately 13% were seen once. The sample consisted of naive CD4+ T cells from blood. All receptors derive from a man aged 25-45 years with type 1 diabetes. Both conserved end residues are part of each CDR3. Each record gives: CDR3 length, V gene, D gene, J gene, clone size, CDR3 DNA, CDR3 protein. A D gene is named only where the DNA matches it firmly. The size entry is marked missing in some rows and otherwise reads once, few, many or a size class.

>16|TRBV4-1|.|TRBJ1-5|.
TGCGCCAGCAGCCAAGATGGTGGGCAGATCAATCAGCCCCAGCATTTT
CASSQDGGQINQPQHF
>12|TRBV6-5|TRBD2|TRBJ2-3|few
TGTGCCAGCAGTTCTAGCGGCGATACGCAGTATTTT
CASSSSGDTQYF
>14|TRBV6-1|.|TRBJ2-2|few
TGTGCCAGCAGTGAAGCTCTTTCCACCGGGGAGCTGTTTTTT
CASSEALSTGELFF
>15|TRBV14|.|TRBJ2-1|few
TGTGCCAGCAGGAGAGGTGGTAGCTCCTACAATGAGCAGTTCTTC
CASRRGGSSYNEQFF
>14|TRBV6-5|TRBD1|TRBJ1-5|.
TGTGCCAGCAGCCGAGACAGGGGCAATCAGCCCCAGCATTTT
CASSRDRGNQPQHF
>18|TRBV9|.|TRBJ1-4|.
TGTGCCAGCAGCGTAGGGGAAAGAGGGACTCGAAGGGGTGAAAAACTGTTTTTT
CASSVGERGTRRGEKLFF
>13|TRBV29-1|.|TRBJ2-1|.
TGCAGCGCTTGCCGCGGAGTGGGCAATGAGCAGTTCTTC
CSACRGVGNEQFF
>15|TRBV6-4|TRBD1|TRBJ2-1|few
TGTGCCAGCTCCCAACCCGGGACAGCGTACAATGAGCAGTTCTTC
CASSQPGTAYNEQFF
>14|TRBV7-9|.|TRBJ1-6|few
TGTGCCAGCAGCTTAGCGGAGCCCTATTCACCCCTCCACTTT
CASSLAEPYSPLHF
>13|TRBV5-4|.|TRBJ2-1|few
TGTGCCAGCAGCTTGAAGGGTTCGGGGTCGCAGTTCTTC
CASSLKGSGSQFF
>13|TRBV29-1|.|TRBJ2-1|.
TGCAGCGTTGAAGCGGGCTCCTACAATGAGCAGTTCTTC
CSVEAGSYNEQFF
>16|TRBV19|.|TRBJ2-1|few
TGTGCCAGTAGTCCACCGTGGGGAGCTGCCTACAATGAGCAGTTCTTC
CASSPPWGAAYNEQFF
>16|TRBV5-1|TRBD2|TRBJ2-1|.
TGCGCCAGCAGCGCGGGGACTAGCGGGAAAGGGGGTGAGCAGTTCTTC
CASSAGTSGKGGEQFF
>14|TRBV15|.|TRBJ2-1|.
TGTGCCACCAGAAAAGGTGGCGGATACAATGAGCAGTTCTTC
CATRKGGGYNEQFF
>14|TRBV25-1|.|TRBJ2-1|few
TGTGCCAGCCGAAGCCTGCCGGCTGAGGGCGAGCAGTTCTTC
CASRSLPAEGEQFF
>13|TRBV29-1|.|TRBJ1-4|few
TGCAGCGTGGACACAGGGAGTGGCGAAAAACTGTTTTTT
CSVDTGSGEKLFF
>11|TRBV30|.|TRBJ2-3|few
TGTGCCTGGAGTCTCACAGATACGCAGTATTTT
CAWSLTDTQYF
>15|TRBV29-1|TRBD2|TRBJ2-1|few
TGCAGCGTTGGCCCACGAGGGAGGGCAGCCAATGAGCAGTTCTTC
CSVGPRGRAANEQFF
>12|TRBV29-1|TRBD1|TRBJ2-7|.
TGCAGCGTTCTACAGGGGGCCCACGAGCAGTACTTC
CSVLQGAHEQYF
>16|TRBV29-1|TRBD2|TRBJ2-1|.
TGCAGCGTTGACACTAGCGGGGGGCAATCCTACAATGAGCAGTTCTTC
CSVDTSGGQSYNEQFF
>15|TRBV7-9|TRBD2|TRBJ2-1|.
TGTGCCAGCACCATCGCGGGGGGGGGAGCCAATGAGCAGTTCTTC
CASTIAGGGANEQFF
>13|TRBV29-1|.|TRBJ1-1|.
TGCAGCGTTAGGGGGACGGTGAACACTGAAGCTTTCTTT
CSVRGTVNTEAFF
>17|TRBV4-1|TRBD2|TRBJ2-4|.
TGCGCCAGCAGCCAGCCGACTAGCGGGAGGGAAGGAAGCACTCAGTACTTC
CASSQPTSGREGSTQYF
>12|TRBV19|.|TRBJ1-2|.
TGTGCCAGTAGTATACGGGACACTGGCTACACCTTC
CASSIRDTGYTF
>17|TRBV11-3|TRBD1|TRBJ2-3|.
TGTGCCAGCAGTTTAGGGGACAGGCTAGAAGGAACAGATACGCAGTATTTT
CASSLGDRLEGTDTQYF
>15|TRBV5-8|TRBD1|TRBJ1-5|.
TGTGCCAGCAGCTCCCGGACAGGGGCAAATCAGCCCCAGCATTTT
CASSSRTGANQPQHF
>15|TRBV7-8|.|TRBJ1-1|few
TGTGCCAGCAGCCTATCCGGGACACTGAACACTGAAGCTTTCTTT
CASSLSGTLNTEAFF
>14|TRBV7-9|.|TRBJ2-3|few
TGTGCCAGCGCCCCCGGTTTTGGCACAGATACGCAGTATTTT
CASAPGFGTDTQYF
>14|TRBV29-1|TRBD2|TRBJ2-2|.
TGCAGCGTTCTTCAGGGAGGGCGTGCCGGGGAGCTGTTTTTT
CSVLQGGRAGELFF
>16|TRBV6-5|TRBD2|TRBJ2-1|few
TGTGCCAGCAGTTACTTGGGACTAGTTGCCGAGGATGAGCAGTTCTTC
CASSYLGLVAEDEQFF
>16|TRBV5-1|TRBD1|TRBJ2-5|few
TGCGCCAGCAGCTGGTCGGACAGGGGGCGGCTGGAGACCCAGTACTTC
CASSWSDRGRLETQYF
>15|TRBV27|.|TRBJ1-2|few
TGTGCCAGCAGCTCGTATCAACAGGCTCACTATGGCTACACCTTC
CASSSYQQAHYGYTF
>15|TRBV5-1|TRBD1|TRBJ2-7|.
TGCGCCAGCAGCTCCACCGGGACAGGGGCGTACGAGCAGTACTTC
CASSSTGTGAYEQYF
>15|TRBV12-5|.|TRBJ2-5|few
TGTGCTAGTGGTTTGTCGGGCAGGGTTTATGAGACCCAGTACTTC
CASGLSGRVYETQYF
>14|TRBV19|.|TRBJ2-5|few
TGTGCCAGTAGTATCATGACACCACAAGAGACCCAGTACTTC
CASSIMTPQETQYF
>15|TRBV7-9|TRBD1|TRBJ2-7|few
TGTGCCAGCAGCGCATGGTTGACAGGGCCCTACGAGCAGTACTTC
CASSAWLTGPYEQYF
>15|TRBV7-2|TRBD2|TRBJ2-1|few
TGTGCCAGCAGCCAAGGGACTAGCGGCGACAATGAGCAGTTCTTC
CASSQGTSGDNEQFF
>13|TRBV19|.|TRBJ1-1|.
TGTGCCAGTAGTATTATGCCGGAGGGTGAAGCTTTCTTT
CASSIMPEGEAFF
>15|TRBV25-1|TRBD2|TRBJ2-7|.
TGTGCCACCCGCGGGGGTCCCTACACCTCCTACGAGCAGTACTTC
CATRGGPYTSYEQYF
>14|TRBV2|.|TRBJ1-6|.
TGTGCCAGCAGTGTACTGCAGGGAAATTCACCCCTCCACTTT
CASSVLQGNSPLHF
>14|TRBV2|TRBD2|TRBJ2-5|.
TGTGCCAGCAGCCAGACTAGCGGGAGAGAGACCCAGTACTTC
CASSQTSGRETQYF
>15|TRBV7-2|TRBD1|TRBJ2-7|.
TGTGCCAGCAGCTTAGGACAGGGCTCGTTCTACGAGCAGTACTTC
CASSLGQGSFYEQYF
>17|TRBV7-6|TRBD2|TRBJ2-3|.
TGTGCCAGCAGCTCGGCCCCAGCGGGAGGGAGCACAGATACGCAGTATTTT
CASSSAPAGGSTDTQYF
>15|TRBV7-9|.|TRBJ1-4|few
TGTGCCAGCAGCCGTACTAGCGGCTCGGAGGAAAAACTGTTTTTT
CASSRTSGSEEKLFF
>15|TRBV6-5|.|TRBJ2-2|.
TGTGCCAGCAGTTACCGCACGGCAGGGGCCGGGGAGCTGTTTTTT
CASSYRTAGAGELFF